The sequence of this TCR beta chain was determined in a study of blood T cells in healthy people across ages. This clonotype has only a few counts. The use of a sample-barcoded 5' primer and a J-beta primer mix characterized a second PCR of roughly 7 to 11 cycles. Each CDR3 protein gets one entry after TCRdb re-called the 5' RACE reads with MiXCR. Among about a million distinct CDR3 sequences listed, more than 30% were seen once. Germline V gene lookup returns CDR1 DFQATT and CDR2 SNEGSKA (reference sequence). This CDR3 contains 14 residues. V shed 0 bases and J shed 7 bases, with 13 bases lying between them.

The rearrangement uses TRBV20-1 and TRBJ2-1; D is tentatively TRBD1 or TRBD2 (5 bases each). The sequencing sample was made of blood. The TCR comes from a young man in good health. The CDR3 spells CSARDRQGPNEQFF. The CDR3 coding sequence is TGCAGTGCTAGAGATCGGCAGGGACCTAATGAGCAGTTCTTC.